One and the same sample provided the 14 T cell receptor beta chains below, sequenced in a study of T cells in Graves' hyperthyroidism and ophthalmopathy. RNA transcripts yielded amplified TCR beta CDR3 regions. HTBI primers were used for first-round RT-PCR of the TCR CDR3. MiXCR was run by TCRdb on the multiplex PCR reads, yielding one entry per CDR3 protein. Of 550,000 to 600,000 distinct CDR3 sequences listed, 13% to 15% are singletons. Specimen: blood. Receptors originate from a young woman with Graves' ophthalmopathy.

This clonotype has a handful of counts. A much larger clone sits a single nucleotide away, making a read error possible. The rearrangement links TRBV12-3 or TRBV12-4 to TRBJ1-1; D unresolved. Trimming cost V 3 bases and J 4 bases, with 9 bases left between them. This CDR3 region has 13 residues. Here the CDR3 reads CASSLSMSTEAFF. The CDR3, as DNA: TGTGCCAGCAGTTTGTCCATGAGCACTGAAGCTTTCTTT.

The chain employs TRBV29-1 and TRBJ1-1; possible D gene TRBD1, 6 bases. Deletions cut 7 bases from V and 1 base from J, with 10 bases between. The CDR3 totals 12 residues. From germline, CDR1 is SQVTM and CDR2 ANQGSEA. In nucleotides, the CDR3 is TGCAGCGCCGGACAGCCGAACACTGAAGCTTTCTTT. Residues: CSAGQPNTEAFF.

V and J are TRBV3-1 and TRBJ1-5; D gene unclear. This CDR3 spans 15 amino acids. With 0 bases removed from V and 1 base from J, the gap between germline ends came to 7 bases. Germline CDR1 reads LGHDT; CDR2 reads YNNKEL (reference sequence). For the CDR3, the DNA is TGTGCCAGCAGCCAAGATCGGCGGAGCAATCAGCCCCAGCATTTT. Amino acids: CASSQDRRSNQPQHF.

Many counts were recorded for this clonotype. The CDR3 here is CASSIEGGGTDTQYF. The CDR3 region has the DNA TGTGCCAGCAGTATAGAGGGCGGGGGTACAGATACGCAGTATTTT. The rearrangement uses TRBV12-3 or TRBV12-4 and TRBJ2-3; 7 bases align to TRBD2. There are 15 residues in the CDR3. Trimming at V came to 5 bases and at J to 3 bases, leaving 8 bases not matched to a gene.

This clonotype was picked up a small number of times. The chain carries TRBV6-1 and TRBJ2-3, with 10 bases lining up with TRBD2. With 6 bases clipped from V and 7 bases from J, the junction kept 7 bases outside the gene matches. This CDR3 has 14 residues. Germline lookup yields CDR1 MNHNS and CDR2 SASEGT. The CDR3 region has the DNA TGTGCCAGCAGGGCTAGCGGGAGTTTAAATACGCAGTATTTT. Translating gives CASRASGSLNTQYF.

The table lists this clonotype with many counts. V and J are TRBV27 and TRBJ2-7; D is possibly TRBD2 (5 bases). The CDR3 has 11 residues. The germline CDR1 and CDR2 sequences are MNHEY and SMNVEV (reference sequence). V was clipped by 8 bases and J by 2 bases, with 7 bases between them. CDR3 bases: TGTGCCAGCCGAGGGCCCTACGAGCAGTACTTC. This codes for CASRGPYEQYF.

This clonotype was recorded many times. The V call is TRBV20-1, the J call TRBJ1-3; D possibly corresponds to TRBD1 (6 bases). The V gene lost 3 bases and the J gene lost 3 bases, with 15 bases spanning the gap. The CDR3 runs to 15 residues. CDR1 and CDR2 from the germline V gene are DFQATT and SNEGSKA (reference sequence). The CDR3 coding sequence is TGCAGTGCTAGCGACAGGACCCAGAATGGAAACACCATATATTTT. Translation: CSASDRTQNGNTIYF.

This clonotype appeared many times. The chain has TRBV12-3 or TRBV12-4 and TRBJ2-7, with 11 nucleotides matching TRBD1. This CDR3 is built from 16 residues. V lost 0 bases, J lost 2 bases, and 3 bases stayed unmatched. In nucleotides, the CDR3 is TGTGCCAGCAGTTTAGCGGGACAGGGGGGGACCTACGAGCAGTACTTC. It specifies CASSLAGQGGTYEQYF.

The CDR3 DNA is TGTGCCAGCAGCTTAGCCACAGATAGCTCCTACGAGCAGTACTTC. Amino acids: CASSLATDSSYEQYF. The chain joins TRBV7-9 to TRBJ2-7; D is unclear. From germline, CDR1 is SEHNR and CDR2 FQNEAQ (reference sequence). This CDR3 is built from 15 residues. The ends were cut back, 0 bases at V and 0 bases at J, with 9 bases in the middle.

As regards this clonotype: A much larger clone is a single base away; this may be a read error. The CDR3 loop reads CASSQRGRDNYGYTF. The CDR3 DNA follows: TGTGCCAGCAGCCAACGAGGTAGGGACAACTATGGCTACACCTTC. The chain couples TRBV3-1 to TRBJ1-2; D perhaps matches TRBD1 (5 bases). The V gene lost 2 bases and the J gene lost 2 bases, with 12 bases spanning the gap. There are 15 residues in the CDR3. Germline CDR1 reads LGHDT; CDR2 reads YNNKEL (reference sequence).

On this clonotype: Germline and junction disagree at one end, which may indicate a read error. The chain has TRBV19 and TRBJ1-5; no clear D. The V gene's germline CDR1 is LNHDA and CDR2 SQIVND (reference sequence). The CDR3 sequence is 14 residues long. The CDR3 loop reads CASSIMASNQPPHF. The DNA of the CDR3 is TGTGCCAGTAGTATTATGGCTTCGAATCAGCCCCCGCATTTT.

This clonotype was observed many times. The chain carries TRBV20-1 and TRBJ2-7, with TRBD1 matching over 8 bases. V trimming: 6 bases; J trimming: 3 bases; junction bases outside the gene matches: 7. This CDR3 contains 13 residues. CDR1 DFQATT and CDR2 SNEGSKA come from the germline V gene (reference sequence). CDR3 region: CSALTGESYEQYF. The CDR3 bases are TGCAGTGCCCTGACAGGGGAAAGCTACGAGCAGTACTTC.

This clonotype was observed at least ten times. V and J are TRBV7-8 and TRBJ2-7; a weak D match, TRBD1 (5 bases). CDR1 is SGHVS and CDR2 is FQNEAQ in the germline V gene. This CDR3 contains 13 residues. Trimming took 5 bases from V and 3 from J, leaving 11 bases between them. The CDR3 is CASSPTGHYEQYF. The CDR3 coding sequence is TGTGCCAGCAGCCCCACAGGTCACTACGAGCAGTACTTC.

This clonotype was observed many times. The CDR3 DNA reads TGTGCCAGCAGCCTCCAGGGGAGCGAGACCTACAATGAGCAGTTCTTC. As protein: CASSLQGSETYNEQFF. The gene calls are TRBV7-3 and TRBJ2-1, with TRBD1 as a possible D gene (6 bases). V lost 5 bases and J 2 bases, leaving 16 bases between the germline ends. The CDR3 sequence is 16 residues long. Germline CDR1 reads SGHTA; CDR2 reads FQGTGA. Using reference TRBV7-3 and TRBJ2-1 for the parts outside the CDR3, the full variable domain is GAGVSQTPSNKVTEKGKYVELRCDPISGHTALYWYRQSLGQGPEFLIYFQGTGAADDSGLPNDRFFAVRPEGSVSTLKIQRTERGDSAVYLCASSLQGSETYNEQFFGPGTRLTVL.